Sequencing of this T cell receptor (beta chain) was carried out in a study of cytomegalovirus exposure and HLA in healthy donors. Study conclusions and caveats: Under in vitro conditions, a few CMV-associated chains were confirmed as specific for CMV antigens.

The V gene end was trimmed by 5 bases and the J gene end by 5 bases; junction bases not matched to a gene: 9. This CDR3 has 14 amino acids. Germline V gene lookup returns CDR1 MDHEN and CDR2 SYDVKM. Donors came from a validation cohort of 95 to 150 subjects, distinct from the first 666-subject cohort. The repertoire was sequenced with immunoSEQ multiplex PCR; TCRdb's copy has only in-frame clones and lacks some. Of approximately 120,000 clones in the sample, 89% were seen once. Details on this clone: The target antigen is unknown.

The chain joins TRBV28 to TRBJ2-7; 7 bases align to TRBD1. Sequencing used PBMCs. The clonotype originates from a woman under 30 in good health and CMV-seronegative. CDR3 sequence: CASSRTGVSDEQYF. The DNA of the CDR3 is TGTGCCAGCAGTAGAACAGGGGTAAGTGACGAGCAGTACTTC. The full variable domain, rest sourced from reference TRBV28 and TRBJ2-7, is DVKVTQSSRYLVKRTGEKVFLECVQDMDHENMFWYRQDPGLGLRLIYFSYDVKMKEKGDIPEGYSVSREKKERFSLILESASTNQTSMYLCASSRTGVSDEQYFGPGTRLTVT.